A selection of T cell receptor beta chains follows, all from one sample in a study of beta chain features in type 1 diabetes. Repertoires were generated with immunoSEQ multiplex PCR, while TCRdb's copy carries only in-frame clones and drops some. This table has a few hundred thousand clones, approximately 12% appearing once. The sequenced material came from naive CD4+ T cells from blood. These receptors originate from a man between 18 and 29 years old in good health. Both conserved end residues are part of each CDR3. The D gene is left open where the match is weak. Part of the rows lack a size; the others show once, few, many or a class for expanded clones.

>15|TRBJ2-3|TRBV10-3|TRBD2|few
CAISKGLAATDTQYF
TGTGCCATCAGTAAAGGACTAGCGGCCACAGATACGCAGTATTTT
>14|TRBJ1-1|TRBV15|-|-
CATTRELRNTEAFF
TGTGCCACCACTCGGGAGCTAAGGAACACTGAAGCTTTCTTT
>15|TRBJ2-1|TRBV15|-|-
CATSRELRSGLEQFF
TGTGCCACCAGCAGAGAATTAAGGTCAGGACTTGAGCAGTTCTTC
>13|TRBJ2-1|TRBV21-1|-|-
CAVRREGYNEQFF
TGTGCCGTGAGGCGGGAGGGCTACAATGAGCAGTTCTTC
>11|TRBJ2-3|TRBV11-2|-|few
CASSSGKTQYF
TGTGCCAGCAGCTCCGGGAAGACGCAGTATTTT
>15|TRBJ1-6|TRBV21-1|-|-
CASSNLRGVNSPLHF
TGTGCCAGCAGCAATCTCAGGGGTGTTAATTCACCCCTCCACTTT
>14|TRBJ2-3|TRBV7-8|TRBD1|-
CASSLMGQVDTQYF
TGTGCCAGCAGCTTAATGGGACAGGTGGATACGCAGTATTTT
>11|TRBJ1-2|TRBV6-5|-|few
CASSLGYGYTF
TGTGCCAGCAGTCTCGGCTATGGCTACACCTTC
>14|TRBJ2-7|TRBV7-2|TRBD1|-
CASSLGTGLYEQYF
TGTGCCAGCAGCCTCGGGACAGGGCTCTACGAGCAGTACTTC
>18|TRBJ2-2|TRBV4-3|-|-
CASSQDLSQGVMTGELFF
TGCGCCAGCAGCCAAGACCTATCACAGGGTGTGATGACCGGGGAGCTGTTTTTT
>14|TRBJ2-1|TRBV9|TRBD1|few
CASSVGQGNNEQFF
TGTGCCAGCAGCGTCGGACAGGGCAACAATGAGCAGTTCTTC
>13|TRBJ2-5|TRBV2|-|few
CASSDGGEETQYF
TGTGCCAGCAGTGACGGCGGGGAAGAGACCCAGTACTTC
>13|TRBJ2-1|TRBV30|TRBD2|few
CARGSGSIYEQFF
TGTGCCCGCGGTAGCGGGAGTATATATGAGCAGTTCTTC
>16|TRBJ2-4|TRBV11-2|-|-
CASSLVYGGAKNIQYF
TGTGCCAGCAGCTTAGTTTACGGGGGAGCCAAAAACATTCAGTACTTC
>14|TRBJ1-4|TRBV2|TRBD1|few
CASSGTGGYGKLFF
TGTGCCAGCAGTGGGACAGGGGGCTACGGGAAACTGTTTTTT
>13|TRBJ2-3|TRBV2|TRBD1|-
CASGTGSTDTQYF
TGTGCCAGCGGGACAGGCAGCACAGATACGCAGTATTTT
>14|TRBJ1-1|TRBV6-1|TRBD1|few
CASSEVWTGTEAFF
TGTGCCAGCAGTGAAGTTTGGACAGGCACTGAAGCTTTCTTT
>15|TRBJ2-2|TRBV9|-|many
CASSVASREGGELFF
TGTGCCAGCAGCGTAGCTTCCAGGGAAGGCGGGGAGCTGTTTTTT
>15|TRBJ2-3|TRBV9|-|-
CASTPVGGITDTQYF
TGTGCCAGCACCCCCGTTGGAGGGATCACAGATACGCAGTATTTT
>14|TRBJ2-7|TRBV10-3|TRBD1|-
CAISEPGTAYEQYF
TGTGCCATCAGTGAGCCCGGGACAGCCTACGAGCAGTACTTC
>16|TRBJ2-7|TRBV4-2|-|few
CASSQEFPGVVYEQYF
TGTGCCAGCAGCCAAGAATTCCCCGGTGTAGTCTACGAGCAGTACTTC
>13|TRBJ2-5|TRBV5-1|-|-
CASSWSGRETQYF
TGCGCCAGCAGCTGGTCAGGAAGGGAGACCCAGTACTTC
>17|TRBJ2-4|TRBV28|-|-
CASSLSRLAQAKNIQYF
TGTGCCAGCAGTTTAAGTCGGCTAGCCCAAGCCAAAAACATTCAGTACTTC
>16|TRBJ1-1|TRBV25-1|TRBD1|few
CASSAALTGENTEAFF
TGTGCCAGCAGTGCTGCCTTGACAGGGGAGAACACTGAAGCTTTCTTT
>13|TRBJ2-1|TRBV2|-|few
CASSEALRDEQFF
TGTGCCAGCAGTGAAGCGCTGCGGGATGAGCAGTTCTTC
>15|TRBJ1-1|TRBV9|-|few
CASSFHPDLNTEAFF
TGTGCCAGCAGCTTCCACCCAGATCTGAACACTGAAGCTTTCTTT